This T cell receptor beta chain was captured by sequencing in a study of blood T cells in healthy people across ages. Every donor gave ten milliliters of peripheral blood. Germline CDR1 is MDHEN and CDR2 is SYDVKM. The CDR3 runs to 16 residues. V lost 5 bases, J lost 1 base, and 15 bases lay in between. Primers used in a second PCR of roughly 7 to 12 cycles were a sample-barcoded 5' primer and a J-beta primer mix. Tagging of each cDNA molecule was performed by a template-switch adaptor with 12 random nucleotides. Using its own MiXCR run on the 5' RACE reads, TCRdb lists one record per CDR3 protein. The table has around 1,100,000 distinct CDR3 sequences, roughly two fifths seen once. In its sample, this clonotype was seen a few times.

The sample consisted of blood. This clonotype was obtained from a young man in good health. The chain combines TRBV28 with TRBJ2-1; D is undetermined. In DNA, the CDR3 is TGTGCCAGCAGTCACGGACCAAACCATTCCTACAATGAGCAGTTCTTC. This translates into CASSHGPNHSYNEQFF.